One sample yielded the 6 T cell receptor beta chains listed below, sequenced in a study of T cell clonotyping in hematopoietic cell transplantation. Method: immunoSEQ multiplex PCR; TCRdb's copy keeps in-frame clones and lacks some. The sample carries 25,000 to 30,000 clones, around 83% recorded once. Time point given: recipient sample about 28 days before transplant, after cytoreduction. The source was peripheral blood mononuclear cells, collected before stem cell transplant. The receptor set was obtained from a woman aged 60 to 75 with acute myeloid leukemia. Some clones in this sample may be carry-over from other donors' samples.

The chain is built from TRBV21-1 and TRBJ1-5; the table's D gene call, TRBD1, was not cross checked with the DNA. TRBV21-1 is deemed a pseudogene. The CDR3 is made up of 14 amino acids. DNA of the CDR3: TGTGCCAGCAGCGTAGGGGTTACCAATCAGCCCCAGCATTTT. This codes for CASSVGVTNQPQHF.

This clone was detected once. The gene calls are TRBV7-8 and TRBJ1-2; D gene ambiguous. Germline-derived CDR1 and CDR2 are SGHVS and FQNEAQ. The V and J ends lost 5 bases and 0 bases respectively, with 10 bases between them. The CDR3 loop spans 14 amino acids. The CDR3 DNA is TGTGCCAGCAGCCCGAGGGCCCCTAACTATGGCTACACCTTC. This sequence encodes CASSPRAPNYGYTF.

The chain has TRBV28 and TRBJ1-2, with a possible D match to TRBD1 (5 bases). From germline, CDR1 is MDHEN and CDR2 SYDVKM. The germline V and J ends were trimmed by 5 bases and 5 bases, with 18 bases remaining between them. The CDR3 runs 15 residues. The CDR3 DNA is TGTGCCAGCAGTCAAGAAAACAGAGGACAATATGGCTACACCTTC. Protein: CASSQENRGQYGYTF.

In this sample, this clone turned up a few times. This sequence joins TRBV5-6 and TRBJ2-1; D is unresolved. This CDR3 spans 13 amino acids. V was clipped by 4 bases and J by 1 base, with 6 bases between them. Germline V gene sequence: CDR1 SGHDT, CDR2 YYEEEE. The CDR3 DNA reads TGTGCCAGCAGCCCGGTATCCTACAATGAGCAGTTCTTC. Translation gives CASSPVSYNEQFF.

This clone showed up just once. The J gene is TRBJ2-7, the V gene TRBV5-6, with D perhaps TRBD2 (6 bases). The germline CDR1 and CDR2 sequences are SGHDT and YYEEEE. CDR3 length: 16 residues. Trimming pared 3 bases from V and 3 bases from J, leaving 19 bases between. DNA of the CDR3: TGTGCCAGCAGCTCCCCTTTGAGGGAGGCAATCTACGAGCAGTACTTC. Translating gives CASSSPLREAIYEQYF.

This clone has a single count. The CDR3 DNA reads as TGTGCCAGCAGTGGCTACAGGGACCCTCCAGGAGGCTACACCTTC. This gives the protein CASSGYRDPPGGYTF. The J gene is TRBJ1-2, the V gene TRBV25-1; the D gene is possibly TRBD1 (6 bases). This CDR3 has 15 residues. The V gene's germline CDR1 is MGHDK and CDR2 SYGVNS. V was cut by 4 bases and J by 8 bases, with 20 bases left in between.